One and the same sample provided the 8 T cell receptor beta chains below, sequenced in a study of radiation and T cells in renal cell carcinoma. Time point in this sample: baseline pretreatment blood. The treatment here: 15 Gy SBRT to primary tumor, nephrectomy 4 weeks later. The data were produced by immunoSEQ multiplex PCR, yet TCRdb's version contains in-frame clones alone and is incomplete. In the table there are about 150,000 clones, about 88% of which are singletons. Sequencing was performed on blood, taken from a patient whose treatment included radiotherapy and nephrectomy. These receptors came from a woman in her seventies with renal cell carcinoma.

The chain carries TRBV21-1 and TRBJ2-7; the table's TRBD2 call for D was not verified on the DNA. TRBV21-1 represents a pseudogene. CDR3 size: 19 residues. The CDR3 DNA is TGTGCCAGCAGCAAAGCGCCAAAAAAAGCTAGCGGGCCTATCTACGAGCAGTACTTC. Translation: CASSKAPKKASGPIYEQYF.

J is TRBJ2-3 and V is TRBV6-6; D gene ambiguous. The length of the CDR3 is 13 residues. Germline CDR1 reads MNHNY; CDR2 reads SVGAGI (reference sequence). The ends were cut back, 8 bases at V and 2 bases at J, with 11 bases in the middle. Here the CDR3 DNA reads TGTGCCAGCTTGGGCAGACTCACAGATACGCAGTATTTT. This gives the protein CASLGRLTDTQYF.

The chain combines TRBV9 with TRBJ2-2, with 7 bases identical to TRBD1. V lost 5 bases to trimming and J lost 6 bases; unmatched junction nucleotides: 19. The CDR3 sequence is 18 residues long. Germline V gene sequence: CDR1 SGDLS, CDR2 YYNGEE. The CDR3 bases are TGTGCCAGCAGTTCAATCAGGTGGGGACAGCAGCCAGCCGGGGAGCTGTTTTTT. Protein product: CASSSIRWGQQPAGELFF.

V gene TRBV5-8 combines with J gene TRBJ1-1; D might be TRBD1 (5 bases). Germline V lookup: CDR1 SGHTS, CDR2 YDEGEE. The CDR3 is made up of 15 amino acids. V lost 2 bases, J lost 0 bases, and 11 bases lay in between. CDR3 in amino acids: CASSLTGRMNTEAFF. CDR3 nucleotides: TGTGCCAGCAGCTTAACGGGACGGATGAACACTGAAGCTTTCTTT.

The chain couples TRBV19 to TRBJ1-3; no definite D call. The ends were cut back, 3 bases at V and 1 base at J, with 7 bases in the middle. CDR1 is LNHDA, CDR2 SQIVND, per germline (reference sequence). The CDR3 has 14 residues. For the CDR3, the DNA is TGTGCCAGTAGTATGGGCGCTTCTGGAAACACCATATATTTT. It encodes CASSMGASGNTIYF.

This clone has a single count. V gene TRBV19 combines with J gene TRBJ1-2, with a tentative D call TRBD1 (5 bases). Trimming left V 7 bases short and J 4 bases short, with 16 bases between. The CDR3 has 14 amino acids. Per the germline V gene, CDR1 is LNHDA and CDR2 is SQIVND (reference sequence). The CDR3 DNA sequence: TGTGCCAGTACCCCCTTGGGGGTAGCCTATGGCTACACCTTC. Its translation: CASTPLGVAYGYTF.

The chain employs TRBV5-1 and TRBJ2-3; no clear D gene. The CDR3 is made up of 12 amino acids. Between the trimmed V and J ends, which lost 0 bases and 6 bases, there was a span of 5 bases. The germline CDR1 and CDR2 sequences are SGHRS and YFSETQ. Written as DNA, the CDR3 is TGCGCCAGCAGCTTGGAAGTGGATACGCAGTATTTT. Protein product: CASSLEVDTQYF.

This chain joins TRBV5-1 and TRBJ1-1; 9 nucleotides align to TRBD1. Looked up from germline, CDR1 is SGHRS and CDR2 is YFSETQ. The trim removed 2 bases at V and 5 bases at J, leaving 1 base unmatched. This CDR3 has 13 residues. Here the CDR3 DNA reads TGCGCCAGCAGCTTTGGACAGGGGACTGAAGCTTTCTTT. Amino acids: CASSFGQGTEAFF.